The 6 T cell receptor beta chains given below trace back to one sample, sequenced in a study of technical replicates of blood from several donors. TCRdb keeps only in-frame clones here, not all; method: immunoSEQ multiplex PCR. In the table there are approximately 10,000 clones, 93% of which are singletons. The source material was PBMCs. The receptors come from a human donor in good health.

The V and J genes are TRBV27 and TRBJ1-1, with 7 bases aligning to TRBD1. Trimming took 4 bases from V and 5 from J; bases not matched to a gene: 4. Germline lookup yields CDR1 MNHEY and CDR2 SMNVEV (reference sequence). The CDR3 runs to 13 residues. CDR3 coding DNA: TGTGCCAGCAGTTGGACAGGCGGGACTGAAGCTTTCTTT. This encodes CASSWTGGTEAFF.

The chain employs TRBV18 and TRBJ2-5; D is possibly TRBD1 (6 bases). The germline V gene has CDR1 KGHSH and CDR2 LQKENI. This CDR3 comprises 14 residues. V was cut by 1 base and J by 1 base, with 7 bases left in between. The DNA of the CDR3 is TGTGCCAGCTCACCACGGGACACCCAAGAGACCCAGTACTTC. This encodes CASSPRDTQETQYF.

This sequence joins TRBV6-5 and TRBJ2-3; weak D call: TRBD2 (6 bases). The V and J ends lost 5 bases and 1 base respectively, with 13 bases between them. The CDR3 consists of 15 residues. CDR1 MNHEY and CDR2 SVGAGI come from the germline V gene. In nucleotides, the CDR3 is TGTGCCAGCAGTCGAACTAGCATAGGCACAGATACGCAGTATTTT. It codes for CASSRTSIGTDTQYF.

This rearrangement joins TRBV28 to TRBJ2-1, with a possible D match to TRBD2 (6 bases). Germline CDR1 MDHEN, CDR2 SYDVKM. The CDR3 consists of 16 residues. V dropped 7 bases and J dropped 7 bases, with 23 bases sitting between them. The DNA for the CDR3 is TGTGCCAGCACCTCATTCGGGCGGGAACCGGTTAATGAGCAGTTCTTC. This translates into CASTSFGREPVNEQFF.

The genes are TRBV2 and TRBJ1-1, with TRBD1 identical over 7 bases. This CDR3 spans 13 amino acids. Germline V lookup: CDR1 SNHLY, CDR2 FYNNEI. The V and J ends lost 7 bases and 1 base, in that order; junction bases with no gene match: 3. The CDR3, as DNA: TGTGCCAGCACTTACAGGGGGAACACTGAAGCTTTCTTT. Its protein is CASTYRGNTEAFF.

A few counts support this clone. The chain employs TRBV6-4 and TRBJ2-7; TRBD2 matches at 8 bases. The CDR3 loop spans 18 amino acids. Per germline, CDR1 MRHNA and CDR2 SNTAGT. Germline trimming cut 10 bases from V and 2 bases from J; bases unmatched to any gene: 22. The CDR3 protein is CATIPGRGRGTRAYEQYF. The DNA of the CDR3 is TGTGCCACCATCCCGGGGCGGGGGAGAGGGACTAGAGCCTACGAGCAGTACTTC.